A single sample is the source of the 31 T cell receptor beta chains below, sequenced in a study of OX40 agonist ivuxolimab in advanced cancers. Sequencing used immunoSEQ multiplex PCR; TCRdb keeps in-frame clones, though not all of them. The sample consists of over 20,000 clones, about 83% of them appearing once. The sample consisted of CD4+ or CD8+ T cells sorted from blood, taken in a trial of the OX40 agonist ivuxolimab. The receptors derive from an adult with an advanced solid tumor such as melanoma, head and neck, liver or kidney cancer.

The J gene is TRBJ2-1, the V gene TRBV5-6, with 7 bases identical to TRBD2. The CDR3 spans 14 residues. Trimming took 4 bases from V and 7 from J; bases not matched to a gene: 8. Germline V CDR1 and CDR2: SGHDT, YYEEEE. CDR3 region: CASSRGVSQNEQFF. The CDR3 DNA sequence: TGTGCCAGCAGCCGGGGGGTTAGTCAGAATGAGCAGTTCTTC.

This CDR3 reads CASSPFQKDDEQYF. CDR3 DNA sequence: TGTGCCAGCAGTCCCTTTCAAAAGGATGACGAGCAGTACTTC. The chain combines TRBV27 with TRBJ2-7, with D hard to call. CDR1 MNHEY and CDR2 SMNVEV come from the germline V gene (reference sequence). The germline V and J ends were trimmed by 5 bases and 5 bases, with 16 bases remaining between them. The CDR3 is 14 amino acids.

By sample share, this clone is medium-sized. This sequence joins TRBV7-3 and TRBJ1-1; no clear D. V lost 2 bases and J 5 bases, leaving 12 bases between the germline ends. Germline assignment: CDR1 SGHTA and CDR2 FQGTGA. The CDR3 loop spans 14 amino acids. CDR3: CASSLGILGTEAFF. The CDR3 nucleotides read TGTGCCAGCAGCTTAGGGATTCTGGGGACTGAAGCTTTCTTT.

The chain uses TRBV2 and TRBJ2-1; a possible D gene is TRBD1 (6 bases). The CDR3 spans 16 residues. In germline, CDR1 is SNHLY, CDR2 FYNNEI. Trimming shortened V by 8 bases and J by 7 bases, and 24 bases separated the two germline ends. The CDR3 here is CASDRGLVWGRNEQFF. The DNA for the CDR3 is TGTGCCAGCGATCGGGGATTAGTGTGGGGGCGGAATGAGCAGTTCTTC. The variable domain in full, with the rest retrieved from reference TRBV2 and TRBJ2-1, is EPEVTQTPSHQVTQMGQEVILRCVPISNHLYFYWYRQILGQKVEFLVSFYNNEISEKSEIFDDQFSVERPDGSNFTLKIRSTKLEDSAMYFCASDRGLVWGRNEQFFGPGTRLTVL.

The DNA of the CDR3 is TGCGCCAGCAGCCCAGAAGGAAACACCATATATTTT. Amino acid sequence: CASSPEGNTIYF. This rearrangement joins TRBV4-1 to TRBJ1-3; D unresolved. This CDR3 region has 12 residues. The germline V and J ends were trimmed by 4 bases and 4 bases, with 5 bases remaining between them. Germline V gene sequence: CDR1 MGHRA, CDR2 YSYEKL.

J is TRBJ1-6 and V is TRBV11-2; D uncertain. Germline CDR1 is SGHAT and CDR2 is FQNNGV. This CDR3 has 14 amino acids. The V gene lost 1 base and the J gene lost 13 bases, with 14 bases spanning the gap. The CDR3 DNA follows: TGTGCCAGCAGCTTAGTAGACCCTAGGGATCCCCTCCACTTT. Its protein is CASSLVDPRDPLHF.

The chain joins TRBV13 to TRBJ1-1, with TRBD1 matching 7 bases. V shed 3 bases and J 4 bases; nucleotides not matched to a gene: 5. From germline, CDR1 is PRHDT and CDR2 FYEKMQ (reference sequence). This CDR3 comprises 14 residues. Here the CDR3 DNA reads TGTGCCAGCAGCTTCCTCGACAGGGTCACTGAAGCTTTCTTT. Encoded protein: CASSFLDRVTEAFF.

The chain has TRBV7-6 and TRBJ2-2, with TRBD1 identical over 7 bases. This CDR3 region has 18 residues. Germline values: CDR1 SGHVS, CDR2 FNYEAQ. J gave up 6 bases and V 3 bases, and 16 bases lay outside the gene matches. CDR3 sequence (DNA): TGTGCCAGCAGCTTTGAGGACAGGATAAAATCCTCGCCCGGGGAGCTGTTTTTT. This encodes CASSFEDRIKSSPGELFF.

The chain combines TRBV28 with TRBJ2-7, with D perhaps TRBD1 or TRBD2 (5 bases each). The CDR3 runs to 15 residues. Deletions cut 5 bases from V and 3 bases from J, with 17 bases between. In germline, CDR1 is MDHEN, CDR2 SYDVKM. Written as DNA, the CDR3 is TGTGCCAGCAGTATCGACGGGGCCCTTGGCTACGAGCAGTACTTC. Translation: CASSIDGALGYEQYF.

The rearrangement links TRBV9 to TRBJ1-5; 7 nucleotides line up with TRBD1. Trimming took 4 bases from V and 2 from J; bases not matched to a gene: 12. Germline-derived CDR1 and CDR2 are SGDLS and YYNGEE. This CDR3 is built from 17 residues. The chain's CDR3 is CASSPGGGAYGNQPQHF. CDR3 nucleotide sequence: TGTGCCAGCAGCCCCGGAGGGGGCGCTTATGGCAATCAGCCCCAGCATTTT.

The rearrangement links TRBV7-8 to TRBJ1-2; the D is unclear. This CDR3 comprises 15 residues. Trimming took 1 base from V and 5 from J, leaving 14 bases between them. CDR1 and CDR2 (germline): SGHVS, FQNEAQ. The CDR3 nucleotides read TGTGCCAGCAGCTTAGAGGGCCGCGAAGCATATGGCTACACCTTC. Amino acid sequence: CASSLEGREAYGYTF.

The CDR3 DNA reads TGTGCCAGCAGCCTGGGGACCGCTTCGGACGAGCAGTACTTC. This sequence encodes CASSLGTASDEQYF. The chain couples TRBV7-9 to TRBJ2-7, with D perhaps matching TRBD1 or TRBD2 (5 bases each). Trimming removed 5 bases from V and 5 bases from J, with 16 bases in between. This CDR3 spans 14 amino acids. The germline CDR1 and CDR2 sequences are SEHNR and FQNEAQ (reference sequence). The whole variable domain, filled in from reference TRBV7-9 and TRBJ2-7, reads DTGVSQNPRHKITKRGQNVTFRCDPISEHNRLYWYRQTLGQGPEFLTYFQNEAQLEKSRLLSDRFSAERPKGSFSTLEIQRTEQGDSAMYLCASSLGTASDEQYFGPGTRLTVT.

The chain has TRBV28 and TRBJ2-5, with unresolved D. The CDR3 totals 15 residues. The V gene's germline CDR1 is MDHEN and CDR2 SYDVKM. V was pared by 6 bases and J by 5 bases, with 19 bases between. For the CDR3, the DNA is TGTGCCAGCAGCCTGAGATGGGCAGGCCGGGAGACCCAGTACTTC. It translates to CASSLRWAGRETQYF.

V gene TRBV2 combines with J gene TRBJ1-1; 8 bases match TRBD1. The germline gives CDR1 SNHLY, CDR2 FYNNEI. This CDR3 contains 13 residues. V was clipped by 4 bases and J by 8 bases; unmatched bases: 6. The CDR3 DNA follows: TGTGCCAGCAGTGGACAGGGGAGGGAGGAAGCTTTCTTT. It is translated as CASSGQGREEAFF.

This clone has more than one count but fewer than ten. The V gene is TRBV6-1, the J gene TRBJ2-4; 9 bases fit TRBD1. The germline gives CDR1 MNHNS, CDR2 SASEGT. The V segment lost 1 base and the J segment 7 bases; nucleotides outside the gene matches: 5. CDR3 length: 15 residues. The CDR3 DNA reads TGTGCCAGCAGTGAAGTACAGGGGGCGATGAACATTCAGTACTTC. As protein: CASSEVQGAMNIQYF.

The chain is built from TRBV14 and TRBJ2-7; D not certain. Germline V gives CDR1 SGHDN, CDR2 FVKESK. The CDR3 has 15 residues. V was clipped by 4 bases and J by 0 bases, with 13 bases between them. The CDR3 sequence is CASSPDGSNSYEQYF. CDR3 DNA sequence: TGTGCCAGCAGCCCCGACGGGTCCAACTCCTACGAGCAGTACTTC.

DNA of the CDR3: TGCGCCAGCAGAGGGGTAGGGGCGCACACTGAAGCTTTCTTT. It codes for CASRGVGAHTEAFF. This chain uses TRBV4-1 with TRBJ1-1; D possibly corresponds to TRBD1 (5 bases). V was clipped by 6 bases and J by 3 bases, with 14 bases between them. Germline assignment: CDR1 MGHRA and CDR2 YSYEKL. The CDR3 loop spans 14 amino acids.

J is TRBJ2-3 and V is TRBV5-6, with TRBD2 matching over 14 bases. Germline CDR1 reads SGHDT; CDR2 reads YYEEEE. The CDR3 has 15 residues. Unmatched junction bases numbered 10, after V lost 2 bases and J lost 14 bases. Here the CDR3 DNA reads TGTGCCAGCAGCTTAGGACTAGCGGGGGGCCTGGTGCCGTATTTT. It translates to CASSLGLAGGLVPYF.

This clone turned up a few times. CDR3 nucleotide sequence: TGCGCCAGCAGCCAAAGAGGGTGGGCTGATGGCTACACCTTC. It codes for CASSQRGWADGYTF. The chain has TRBV4-1 and TRBJ1-2; D gene uncertain. Per the germline V gene, CDR1 is MGHRA and CDR2 is YSYEKL. There are 14 residues in the CDR3. Trimming took off 2 bases at V and 6 bases at J, with 13 bases between the two ends.

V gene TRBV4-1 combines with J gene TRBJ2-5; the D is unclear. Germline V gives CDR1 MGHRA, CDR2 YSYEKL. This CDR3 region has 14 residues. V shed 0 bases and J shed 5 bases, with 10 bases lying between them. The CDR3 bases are TGCGCCAGCAGCCAAGATCGCGTAGGGGAGACCCAGTACTTC. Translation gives CASSQDRVGETQYF.

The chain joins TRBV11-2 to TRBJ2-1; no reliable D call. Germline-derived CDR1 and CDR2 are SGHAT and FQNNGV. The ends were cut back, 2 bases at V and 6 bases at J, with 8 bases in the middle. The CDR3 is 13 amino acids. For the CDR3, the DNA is TGTGCCAGCAGCTTACAGAGCGTCAATGAGCAGTTCTTC. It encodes CASSLQSVNEQFF.

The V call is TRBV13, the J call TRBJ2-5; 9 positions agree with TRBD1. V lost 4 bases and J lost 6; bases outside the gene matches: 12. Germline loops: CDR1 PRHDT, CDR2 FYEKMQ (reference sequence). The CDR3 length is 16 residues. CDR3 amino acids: CASSSETGQGKQTQYF. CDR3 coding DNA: TGTGCCAGCAGCTCCGAAACGGGACAGGGAAAACAGACCCAGTACTTC. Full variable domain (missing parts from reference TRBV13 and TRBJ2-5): AAGVIQSPRHLIKEKRETATLKCYPIPRHDTVYWYQQGPGQDPQFLISFYEKMQSDKGSIPDRFSAQQFSDYHSELNMSSLELGDSALYFCASSSETGQGKQTQYFGPGTRLLVL.

The CDR3 DNA reads as TGTGCCAGCAGTACGGGCCTCGGTGGGGACATTCAGTACTTC. It translates to CASSTGLGGDIQYF. The V gene is TRBV6-5, the J gene TRBJ2-4, with unresolved D. Trimming took off 5 bases at V and 8 bases at J, with 16 bases between the two ends. The germline V gene has CDR1 MNHEY and CDR2 SVGAGI. The CDR3 sequence is 14 residues long.

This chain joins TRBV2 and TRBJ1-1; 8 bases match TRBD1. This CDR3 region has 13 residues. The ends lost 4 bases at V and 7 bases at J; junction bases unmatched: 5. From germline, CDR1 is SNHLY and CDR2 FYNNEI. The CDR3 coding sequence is TGTGCCAGCAGTGTATGGACAGGGAGTGAAGCTTTCTTT. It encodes CASSVWTGSEAFF. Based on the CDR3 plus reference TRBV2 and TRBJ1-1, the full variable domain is EPEVTQTPSHQVTQMGQEVILRCVPISNHLYFYWYRQILGQKVEFLVSFYNNEISEKSEIFDDQFSVERPDGSNFTLKIRSTKLEDSAMYFCASSVWTGSEAFFGQGTRLTVV.

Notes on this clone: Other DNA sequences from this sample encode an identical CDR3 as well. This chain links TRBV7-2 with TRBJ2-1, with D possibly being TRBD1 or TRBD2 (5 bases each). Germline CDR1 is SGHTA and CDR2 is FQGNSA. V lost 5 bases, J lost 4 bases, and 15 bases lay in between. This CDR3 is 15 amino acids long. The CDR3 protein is CASSQERGAYNEQFF. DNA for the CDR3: TGTGCCAGCAGCCAAGAGAGGGGAGCTTACAATGAGCAGTTCTTC. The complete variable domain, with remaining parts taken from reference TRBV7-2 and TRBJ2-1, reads GAGVSQSPSNKVTEKGKDVELRCDPISGHTALYWYRQSLGQGLEFLIYFQGNSAPDKSGLPSDRFSAERTGGSVSTLTIQRTQQEDSAVYLCASSQERGAYNEQFFGPGTRLTVL.

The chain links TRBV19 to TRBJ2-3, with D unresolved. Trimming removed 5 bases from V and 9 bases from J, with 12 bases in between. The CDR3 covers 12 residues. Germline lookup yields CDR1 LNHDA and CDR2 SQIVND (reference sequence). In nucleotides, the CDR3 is TGTGCCAGTAGTTCGACTCATTGGACGCAGTATTTT. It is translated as CASSSTHWTQYF.

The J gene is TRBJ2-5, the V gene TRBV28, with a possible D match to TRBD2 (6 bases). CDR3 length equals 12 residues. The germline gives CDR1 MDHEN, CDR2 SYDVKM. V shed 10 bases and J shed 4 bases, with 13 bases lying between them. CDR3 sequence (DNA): TGTGCCATGTCGGACGGGGGAGAGACCCAGTACTTC. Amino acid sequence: CAMSDGGETQYF.

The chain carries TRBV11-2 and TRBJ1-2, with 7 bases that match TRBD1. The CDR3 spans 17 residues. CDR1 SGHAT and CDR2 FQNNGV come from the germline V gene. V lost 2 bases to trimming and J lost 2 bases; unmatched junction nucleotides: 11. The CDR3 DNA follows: TGTGCCAGCAGCTTATATATAGGGACAGAGCAAAACTATGGCTACACCTTC. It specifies CASSLYIGTEQNYGYTF.

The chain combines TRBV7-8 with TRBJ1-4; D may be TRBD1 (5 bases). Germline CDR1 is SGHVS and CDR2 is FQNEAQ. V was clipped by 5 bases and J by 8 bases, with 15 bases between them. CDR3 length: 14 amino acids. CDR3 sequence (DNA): TGTGCCAGCAGCCACCGACAGAGGCGGGAAAAACTGTTTTTT. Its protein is CASSHRQRREKLFF. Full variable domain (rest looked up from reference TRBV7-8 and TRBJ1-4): GAGVSQSPRYKVAKRGQDVALRCDPISGHVSLFWYQQALGQGPEFLTYFQNEAQLDKSGLPSDRFFAERPEGSVSTLKIQRTQQEDSAVYLCASSHRQRREKLFFGSGTQLSVL.

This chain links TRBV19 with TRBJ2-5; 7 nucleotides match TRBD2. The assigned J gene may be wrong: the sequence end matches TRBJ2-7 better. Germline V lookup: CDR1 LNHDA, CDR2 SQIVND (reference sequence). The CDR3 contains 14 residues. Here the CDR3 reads CASSPLAVTYEQYF. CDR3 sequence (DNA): TGTGCCAGTAGTCCTCTAGCGGTAACCTACGAGCAGTACTTC.

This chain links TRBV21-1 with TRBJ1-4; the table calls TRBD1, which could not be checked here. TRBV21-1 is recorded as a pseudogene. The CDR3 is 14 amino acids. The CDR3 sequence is CASSNRDRGRKLFF. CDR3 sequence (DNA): TGTGCCAGCAGCAACAGGGACAGGGGGCGAAAACTGTTTTTT.